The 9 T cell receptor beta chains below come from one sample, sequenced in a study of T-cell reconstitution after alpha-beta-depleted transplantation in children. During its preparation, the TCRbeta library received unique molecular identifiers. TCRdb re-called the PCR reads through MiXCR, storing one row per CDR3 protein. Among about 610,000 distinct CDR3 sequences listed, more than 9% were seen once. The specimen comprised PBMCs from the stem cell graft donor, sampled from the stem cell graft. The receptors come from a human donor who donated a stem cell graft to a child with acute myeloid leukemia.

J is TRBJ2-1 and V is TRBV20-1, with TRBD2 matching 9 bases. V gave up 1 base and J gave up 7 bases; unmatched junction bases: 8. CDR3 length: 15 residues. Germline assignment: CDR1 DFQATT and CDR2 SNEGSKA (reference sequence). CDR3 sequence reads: CSARVHSGSFNEQFF. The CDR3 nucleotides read TGCAGTGCTAGAGTGCATAGCGGGAGCTTTAATGAGCAGTTCTTC.

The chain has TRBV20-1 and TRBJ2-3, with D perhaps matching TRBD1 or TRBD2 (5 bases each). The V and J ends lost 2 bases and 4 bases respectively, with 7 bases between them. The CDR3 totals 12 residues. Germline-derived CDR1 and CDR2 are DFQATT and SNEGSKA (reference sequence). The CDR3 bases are TGCAGTGCTAGACAGGGAGCAGATACGCAGTATTTT. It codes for CSARQGADTQYF.

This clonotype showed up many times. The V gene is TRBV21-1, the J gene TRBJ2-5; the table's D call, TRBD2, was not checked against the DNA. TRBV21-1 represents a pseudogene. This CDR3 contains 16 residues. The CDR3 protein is CASKPPGLGKDGTQYF. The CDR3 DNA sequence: TGTGCCAGCAAACCCCCGGGACTAGGGAAAGACGGGACCCAGTACTTC.

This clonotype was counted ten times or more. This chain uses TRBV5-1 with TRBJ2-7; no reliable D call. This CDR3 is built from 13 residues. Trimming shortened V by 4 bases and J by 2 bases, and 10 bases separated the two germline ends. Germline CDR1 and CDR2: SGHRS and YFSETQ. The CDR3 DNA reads TGCGCCAGCAGCCGCGGACGAGCCTACGAGCAGTACTTC. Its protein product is CASSRGRAYEQYF.

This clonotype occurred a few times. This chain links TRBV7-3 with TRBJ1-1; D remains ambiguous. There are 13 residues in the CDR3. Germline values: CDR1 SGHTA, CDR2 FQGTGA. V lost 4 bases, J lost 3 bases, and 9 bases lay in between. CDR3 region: CASSSNPHTEAFF. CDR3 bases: TGTGCCAGCAGCTCCAATCCCCACACTGAAGCTTTCTTT. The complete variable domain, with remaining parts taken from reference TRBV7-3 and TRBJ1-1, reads GAGVSQTPSNKVTEKGKYVELRCDPISGHTALYWYRQSLGQGPEFLIYFQGTGAADDSGLPNDRFFAVRPEGSVSTLKIQRTERGDSAVYLCASSSNPHTEAFFGQGTRLTVV.

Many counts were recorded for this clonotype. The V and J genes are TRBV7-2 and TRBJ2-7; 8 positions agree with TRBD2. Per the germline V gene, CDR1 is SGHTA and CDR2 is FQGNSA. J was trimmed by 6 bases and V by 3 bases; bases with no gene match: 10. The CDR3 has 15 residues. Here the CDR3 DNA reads TGTGCCAGCAGCTTCCGCCAAGCGGGAGTGGGCGAGCAGTACTTC. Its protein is CASSFRQAGVGEQYF.

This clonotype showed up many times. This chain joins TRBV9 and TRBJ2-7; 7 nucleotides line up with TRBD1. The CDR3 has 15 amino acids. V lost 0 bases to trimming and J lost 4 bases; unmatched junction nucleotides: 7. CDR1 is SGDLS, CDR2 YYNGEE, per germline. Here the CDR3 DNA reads TGTGCCAGCAGCGTAGCCCTAGGGGGCCTGTACGAGCAGTACTTC. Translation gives CASSVALGGLYEQYF. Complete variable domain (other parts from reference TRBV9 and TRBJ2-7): DSGVTQTPKHLITATGQRVTLRCSPRSGDLSVYWYQQSLDQGLQFLIQYYNGEERAKGNILERFSAQQFPDLHSELNLSSLELGDSALYFCASSVALGGLYEQYFGPGTRLTVT.

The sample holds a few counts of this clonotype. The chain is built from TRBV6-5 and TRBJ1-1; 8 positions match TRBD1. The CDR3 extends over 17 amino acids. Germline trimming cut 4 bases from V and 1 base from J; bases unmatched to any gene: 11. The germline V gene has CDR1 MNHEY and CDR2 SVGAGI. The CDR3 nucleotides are TGTGCCAGCAGTTCACCTCGCTCAGGGGGCAAGAACACTGAAGCTTTCTTT. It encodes CASSSPRSGGKNTEAFF.

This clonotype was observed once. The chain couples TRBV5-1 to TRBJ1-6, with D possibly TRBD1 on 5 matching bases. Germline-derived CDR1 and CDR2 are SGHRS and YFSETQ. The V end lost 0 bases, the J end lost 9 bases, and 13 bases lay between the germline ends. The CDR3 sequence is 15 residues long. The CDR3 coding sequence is TGCGCCAGCAGCTTGGCCATGGCAGGGACTTCACCCCTCCACTTT. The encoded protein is CASSLAMAGTSPLHF.